The following is a T cell receptor (beta chain) sequence with its context. Its antigen remains unidentified. Trimming pared 0 bases from V and 2 bases from J, leaving 9 bases between. Germline V gives CDR1 SGHRS, CDR2 YFSETQ. The CDR3 is made up of 15 amino acids. Molecular barcoding with unique molecular identifiers was used for the TCRbeta library. TCRdb re-called the PCR reads through MiXCR, storing one row per CDR3 protein. The profile shows around 580,000 distinct CDR3 sequences, roughly 30% of them singletons. This record belongs to a study of T-cell reconstitution after alpha-beta-depleted transplantation in children. Study-wide results and caveats: Some patients' high day-60 TCRbeta diversity was traced to surviving recipient T cells and thymic progenitors. T-cell counts and diversity at one year post-transplant came mainly from newly produced T cells. Reportedly, only several hundred clones from non-depleted graft cells drove alpha-beta T-cell counts at about two months.

The chain couples TRBV5-1 to TRBJ2-1, with TRBD2 as a possible D gene (6 bases). The sequence derives from a boy younger than two with Wiskott-Aldrich syndrome, due to receive a stem cell transplant. The starting material was PBMCs, obtained before TCRalphabeta/CD19-depleted stem cell transplant. In nucleotides, the CDR3 is TGCGCCAGCAGCTTGGCTCGGAGGGCCTACAATGAGCAGTTCTTC. Amino acids: CASSLARRAYNEQFF.